The following is a T cell receptor beta chain sequence with its context. By how much of the sample it makes up, this clonotype is medium-sized (0.01 to 0.1%). No antigen is known for it. Base-call qualities are not available, and no considerably larger clone is one nucleotide away. CD4+CD45RO+CD25- cells were isolated as memory CD4+ T cells. Tregs, naive and memory CD4+ T cells from tumor, blood and ipsilateral draining lymph nodes of about five breast cancer patients underwent full-length TCR alpha and beta sequencing. Mononuclear cells from lymph nodes or approximately 46 ml of peripheral blood were isolated by Ficoll density gradient centrifugation. Sorted cell populations were confirmed by FACS to exceed 90% purity. The sample originates from a study (dated by TCRdb to 2015 to 2017). Study-level background: The study examined whether tumor-infiltrating Tregs in breast cancer are drawn from blood Tregs or arise in situ by conversion from other CD4+ T cell subsets.

Full-length TCR variable regions were amplified by 5' RACE PCR with constant-region reverse primers, and semi-nested PCR with Nested Universal Primer A was subsequently performed. Using the ReliaPrep RNA Cell Miniprep System, total RNA was extracted, and the SMARTer RACE 5'/3' Kit was then used to reverse transcribe the RNA into 5'RACE-ready cDNA. Multiplex adaptors were used to barcode full-length TCR alpha and beta libraries, and the barcoded libraries were sequenced on an Illumina MiSeq. The authors processed their data as follows. Sequencing data were pooled across the five patients for each of nine subset-tissue groups and compared by unsupervised clustering of TCR gene usage. The Morisita-Horn index was used to calculate repertoire similarity, with shared sequences weighted according to their contribution to each repertoire. TCRdb reprocessing: public reads trimmed at Q25 with fastp, clones called with MiXCR, in-frame beta chains kept. All rows with the same CDR3 protein become a single entry with the most common DNA and genes. The V and J calls come from TCRdb's annotation, not from the publication. The sample includes over 5,000 distinct CDR3 sequences, with 52% observed a single time. Of the sample, 3% to 4% falls within the top ten clones.

CDR1 and CDR2 are drawn from the germline V gene: SGHVS, FNYEAQ. V is pared back by 2 bases and J by 2 bases, with 11 bases lying between the germline termini. The CDR3 has 15 amino acids, counting the end cysteine and phenylalanine. Only the CDR3 portion is preserved as DNA: 45 bases, with reading frame beginning at the first base. Here is what the overall study found, with its caveats: Validation in the larger cohort was restricted to a single TCR beta V-J rearrangement rather than whole repertoires. The TCR alpha and beta sequences of tumor-infiltrating Tregs showed the greatest overlap with tumor naive CD4+ T cells, followed by blood naive CD4+ T cells. The TCR gene usage of tumor memory CD4+ T cells clustered together with blood and lymph node memory CD4+ cells and with lymph node naive CD4+ cells.

The chain employs TRBV7-6 and TRBJ2-3, with the D assignment possibly TRBD1 or TRBD2, given 5 matching bases for each. This receptor was identified in a female donor with breast cancer. The material sequenced was memory CD4+ T cells sorted from blood. What this sample's cell subset or site label stands for: memory CD4+ T cells, CD4+CD45RO+CD25-. Here is the DNA: TGTGCCAGCAGCTTAACCGGGGCCTCCACAGATACGCAGTATTTT. Its protein is CASSLTGASTDTQYF.